Below are 12 T cell receptor beta chains sequenced from a single sample in a study of CD8+ T cells in alopecia areata. Treatment meaning: oral pan-JAK inhibitor, 5-10 mg twice daily. RNA was extracted and reverse transcribed into cDNA as the sequencing template. TCRdb keeps only in-frame clones here, not all; method: immunoSEQ multiplex PCR. In the table there are 180,000 or so clones, 51% of which are singletons. Sequences were derived from CD8+ T cells sorted from blood, sampled at week 52, from a patient treated with tofacitinib. Source of these receptors: a human donor with alopecia areata.

Only a few counts were recorded for this clone. This chain links TRBV7-9 with TRBJ2-7, with D hard to call. The V and J ends lost 6 bases and 3 bases respectively, with 9 bases between them. The CDR3 spans 12 residues. The germline V gene encodes CDR1 SEHNR and CDR2 FQNEAQ (reference sequence). This CDR3 reads CASRGNSYEQYF. The CDR3 nucleotides read TGTGCCAGCAGAGGTAACAGCTACGAGCAGTACTTC.

Written as DNA, the CDR3 is TGTGCCAGCAGCCAATATACGGGGGGCCTCGACGAGCAGTACTTC. The encoded protein is CASSQYTGGLDEQYF. The rearrangement uses TRBV4-2 and TRBJ2-7, with a tentative D call TRBD2 (7 bases). CDR1 and CDR2 from the germline V gene are LGHNA and YNFKEQ. The CDR3 contains 15 residues. Trimming removed 2 bases at V and 5 bases at J, with 16 bases between.

The gene calls are TRBV4-2 and TRBJ1-1; D perhaps matches TRBD1 (5 bases). The CDR3 is 13 amino acids. Trimming shortened V by 0 bases and J by 5 bases, and 7 bases separated the two germline ends. Looked up from germline, CDR1 is LGHNA and CDR2 is YNFKEQ. Here the CDR3 DNA reads TGTGCCAGCAGCCAAGATGGGGGGACTGAAGCTTTCTTT. Translating gives CASSQDGGTEAFF.

Turning to this clone: Possible read error: a much larger clone is one base away. The V gene is TRBV7-9, the J gene TRBJ1-1; D is undetermined. With 2 bases removed from V and 1 base from J, the gap between germline ends came to 2 bases. CDR1 is SEHNR and CDR2 is FQNEAQ in the germline V gene (reference sequence). The CDR3 totals 12 residues. As DNA, the CDR3 is TGTGCCAGCAGCTTACAGAACACTGAAGCTTTCTTT. As protein: CASSLQNTEAFF. Based on the CDR3 plus reference TRBV7-9 and TRBJ1-1, the full variable domain is DTGVSQNPRHKITKRGQNVTFRCDPISEHNRLYWYRQTLGQGPEFLTYFQNEAQLEKSRLLSDRFSAERPKGSFSTLEIQRTEQGDSAMYLCASSLQNTEAFFGQGTRLTVV.

This clone has a handful of counts. This chain joins TRBV11-1 and TRBJ2-2, with D possibly being TRBD1 (5 bases). This CDR3 comprises 15 residues. Germline CDR1 SGHAT, CDR2 FQDESV (reference sequence). The V and J ends lost 1 base and 2 bases respectively, with 8 bases between them. CDR3 coding DNA: TGTGCCAGCAGCTTAGGGCAGGGAAACACCGGGGAGCTGTTTTTT. This sequence encodes CASSLGQGNTGELFF. Full variable domain (remainder filled in from reference TRBV11-1 and TRBJ2-2): EAEVAQSPRYKITEKSQAVAFWCDPISGHATLYWYRQILGQGPELLVQFQDESVVDDSQLPKDRFSAERLKGVDSTLKIQPAELGDSAMYLCASSLGQGNTGELFFGEGSRLTVL.

The V call is TRBV11-2, the J call TRBJ2-1; TRBD1 or TRBD2 may be the D gene (6 bases each). Trimming removed 3 bases from V and 7 bases from J, with 16 bases in between. This CDR3 has 15 amino acids. Germline V lookup: CDR1 SGHAT, CDR2 FQNNGV. The DNA for the CDR3 is TGTGCCAGCAGCTTGGAGGGGGGCCCGTTGAATGAGCAGTTCTTC. Its protein product is CASSLEGGPLNEQFF.

The chain uses TRBV18 and TRBJ2-5; the D gene is possibly TRBD2 (7 bases). The CDR3 is 14 amino acids. Germline V gene sequence: CDR1 KGHSH, CDR2 LQKENI. V lost 6 bases and J lost 5, with 16 bases in between. This CDR3 is CASSQPGGLETQYF. DNA of the CDR3: TGTGCCAGCTCCCAACCCGGGGGGCTCGAGACCCAGTACTTC.

V gene TRBV6-1 combines with J gene TRBJ2-7; 7 bases align to TRBD2. The junction had 4 bases not matched to a gene; V was cut back by 5 bases and J by 0 bases. Germline V lookup: CDR1 MNHNS, CDR2 SASEGT. CDR3 size: 14 residues. CDR3 in amino acids: CASSQSGVSYEQYF. In DNA, the CDR3 is TGTGCCAGCAGTCAAAGCGGGGTCTCCTACGAGCAGTACTTC.

V and J are TRBV30 and TRBJ1-1, with D uncertain. Germline-derived CDR1 and CDR2 are GTSNPN and SVGIG (reference sequence). The CDR3 contains 12 residues. Between the trimmed V and J ends, which lost 2 bases and 5 bases, there was a span of 9 bases. CDR3 DNA sequence: TGTGCCTGGAGTTTGGGGAGGACTGAAGCTTTCTTT. Protein: CAWSLGRTEAFF.

The chain carries TRBV7-9 and TRBJ1-1; D unclear. V was pared by 4 bases and J by 4 bases, with 13 bases between. This CDR3 is built from 14 residues. Per germline, CDR1 SEHNR and CDR2 FQNEAQ (reference sequence). In DNA, the CDR3 is TGTGCCAGCAGCTCCAGTGGGCACGTCACTGAAGCTTTCTTT. It translates to CASSSSGHVTEAFF.

The sample holds a few counts of this clone. The gene calls are TRBV29-1 and TRBJ2-1, with 9 nucleotides matching TRBD2. This CDR3 spans 16 amino acids. V lost 7 bases and J lost 2; bases outside the gene matches: 12. Germline V gives CDR1 SQVTM, CDR2 ANQGSEA. Here the CDR3 DNA reads TGCAGCGATCGCCGGCTAGCGGGACCCACCTACAATGAGCAGTTCTTC. It encodes CSDRRLAGPTYNEQFF.

This clone was detected a few times. The rearrangement links TRBV4-1 to TRBJ1-2; D might be TRBD1 (6 bases). The CDR3 has 14 amino acids. V shed 0 bases and J shed 4 bases, with 9 bases lying between them. The V gene's germline CDR1 is MGHRA and CDR2 YSYEKL. This CDR3 is CASSQDGGLYGYTF. Written as DNA, the CDR3 is TGCGCCAGCAGCCAAGATGGGGGGCTCTATGGCTACACCTTC.